The 21 T cell receptor beta chains listed next were all sequenced from one sample in a study of blood T cells in healthy people across ages. Through a sample-barcoded 5' primer and a J-beta primer mix, a second PCR was run for roughly 7 to 12 cycles. A single record per CDR3 protein comes from TCRdb applying MiXCR to the 5' RACE reads. The repertoire has over 1,500,000 distinct CDR3 sequences, just under 50% of them found once; the top ten carry over 2%. Sequencing was performed on blood. These receptors were obtained from a woman in her 40s in good health.

This clonotype showed up just a few times. The rearrangement joins TRBV10-3 to TRBJ1-2; the D gene is possibly TRBD1 (6 bases). Deletions cut 5 bases from V and 3 bases from J, with 16 bases between. Germline loops: CDR1 ENHRY, CDR2 SYGVKD. CDR3 length: 15 amino acids. The CDR3 DNA is TGTGCCATCAGTTCTTCGGACAGCCCCCACTATGGCTACACCTTC. The encoded protein is CAISSSDSPHYGYTF.

The chain links TRBV27 to TRBJ1-2; D might be TRBD1 (5 bases). There are 14 residues in the CDR3. Trimming shortened V by 6 bases and J by 4 bases, and 15 bases separated the two germline ends. CDR1 and CDR2 from the germline V gene are MNHEY and SMNVEV (reference sequence). The CDR3, as DNA: TGTGCCAGCAGCTATCAGGAGGGGTCCTATGGCTACACCTTC. This sequence encodes CASSYQEGSYGYTF.

The chain carries TRBV29-1 and TRBJ2-3; no firm D call. Germline CDR1 reads SQVTM; CDR2 reads ANQGSEA. The germline V and J ends were trimmed by 5 bases and 0 bases, with 12 bases remaining between them. CDR3 length: 14 residues. CDR3 nucleotides: TGCAGCGTTCCAAGTCGCCGAAGCACAGATACGCAGTATTTT. Amino acid sequence: CSVPSRRSTDTQYF.

V is TRBV6-2 or TRBV6-3 and J is TRBJ2-3; TRBD1 is a possible D gene (5 bases). Germline assignment: CDR1 MNHEY and CDR2 SVGEGT. This CDR3 has 16 amino acids. The V end was cut by 8 bases, the J end by 3 bases, with 21 bases between. CDR3 region: CASVDPHFRATDTQYF. CDR3 in DNA: TGTGCCAGCGTAGATCCACACTTCAGGGCGACAGATACGCAGTATTTT.

This chain connects TRBV3-1 to TRBJ2-3; 11 bases map to TRBD2. Per germline, CDR1 LGHDT and CDR2 YNNKEL (reference sequence). The CDR3 runs 18 residues. Trimming removed 2 bases from V and 0 bases from J; junction bases left unmatched: 7. CDR3 residues: CASSQPRLAGPSTDTQYF. DNA of the CDR3: TGTGCCAGCAGCCAACCGCGACTAGCGGGGCCAAGCACAGATACGCAGTATTTT.

This clonotype has a handful of counts. The chain recombines TRBV11-2 with TRBJ2-5; D might be TRBD2 (5 bases). Trimming left V 0 bases short and J 4 bases short, with 9 bases between. CDR3 length: 14 residues. The germline CDR1 and CDR2 sequences are SGHAT and FQNNGV. The CDR3 protein is CASSLEGLAETQYF. The CDR3 nucleotides are TGTGCCAGCAGCTTAGAGGGTCTAGCAGAGACCCAGTACTTC.

The chain carries TRBV28 and TRBJ2-5, with TRBD2 identical over 7 bases. The CDR3 is 15 residues long. Unmatched junction bases numbered 10, after V lost 3 bases and J lost 6 bases. CDR1 and CDR2 from the germline V gene are MDHEN and SYDVKM. The CDR3 nucleotides are TGTGCCAGCAGTTTGGAGATGGGAGGGGTTCAGACCCAGTACTTC. Protein: CASSLEMGGVQTQYF.

The rearrangement joins TRBV20-1 to TRBJ2-7; possibly TRBD2 for D (5 bases). The germline V and J ends were trimmed by 0 bases and 2 bases, with 11 bases remaining between them. Germline values: CDR1 DFQATT, CDR2 SNEGSKA (reference sequence). The CDR3 extends over 14 amino acids. The CDR3: CSAREEGRTYEQYF. CDR3 DNA: TGCAGTGCTAGAGAAGAGGGTAGAACCTACGAGCAGTACTTC.

This clonotype has more than one count but fewer than ten. The chain combines TRBV6-2 or TRBV6-3 with TRBJ2-7; a possible D gene is TRBD1 (5 bases). The CDR3 runs to 14 residues. Trimming shortened V by 2 bases and J by 4 bases, and 12 bases separated the two germline ends. The germline CDR1 and CDR2 sequences are MNHEY and SVGEGT. The CDR3 is CASSYGAAQYEQYF. The CDR3 DNA reads TGTGCCAGCAGTTACGGGGCGGCTCAATACGAGCAGTACTTC.

The rearrangement links TRBV13 to TRBJ1-3; the match to TRBD1 covers 7 bases. This CDR3 region has 18 residues. Germline V gene lookup returns CDR1 PRHDT and CDR2 FYEKMQ (reference sequence). The J segment lost 0 bases and the V segment lost 5 bases, leaving 13 bases of the junction unmatched. The CDR3 DNA reads TGTGCCAGCAGCATCGGGACAGCGATCCAGCACTCTGGAAACACCATATATTTT. It yields the protein CASSIGTAIQHSGNTIYF.

The V gene is TRBV7-2, the J gene TRBJ1-1; D gene uncertain. The CDR3 consists of 16 residues. Germline V gene lookup returns CDR1 SGHTA and CDR2 FQGNSA. Trimming shortened V by 1 base and J by 0 bases, and 12 bases separated the two germline ends. The CDR3 here is CASSLDPGPLNTEAFF. CDR3 coding DNA: TGTGCCAGCAGCTTAGATCCAGGTCCTCTGAACACTGAAGCTTTCTTT.

This clonotype was picked up a small number of times. The chain uses TRBV4-3 and TRBJ2-1; D not resolved. Trimming took off 6 bases at V and 3 bases at J, with 12 bases between the two ends. CDR3 size: 14 residues. Germline V gives CDR1 LGHNA, CDR2 YSLEER. In DNA, the CDR3 is TGCGCCAGCAGAGGAGAGTCGATCTACAATGAGCAGTTCTTC. Residues: CASRGESIYNEQFF.

This rearrangement joins TRBV5-1 to TRBJ2-1; possibly TRBD2 for D (5 bases). The CDR3 runs 15 residues. V dropped 5 bases and J dropped 0 bases, with 12 bases sitting between them. Per germline, CDR1 SGHRS and CDR2 YFSETQ. The CDR3 loop reads CASREATHSYNEQFF. The CDR3 bases are TGCGCCAGCAGGGAGGCCACCCACTCCTACAATGAGCAGTTCTTC. The complete variable domain, with remaining parts taken from reference TRBV5-1 and TRBJ2-1, reads KAGVTQTPRYLIKTRGQQVTLSCSPISGHRSVSWYQQTPGQGLQFLFEYFSETQRNKGNFPGRFSGRQFSNSRSEMNVSTLELGDSALYLCASREATHSYNEQFFGPGTRLTVL.

This rearrangement joins TRBV7-2 to TRBJ2-3; 12 bases are shared with TRBD2. CDR3 length equals 17 residues. Germline V gene data show CDR1 as SGHTA and CDR2 as FQGNSA. V shed 5 bases, J shed 2 bases, and the junction held 8 bases outside the gene matches. This chain's CDR3 is CASSPRLAGVPTDTQYF. For the CDR3, the DNA is TGTGCCAGCAGCCCACGACTAGCGGGGGTTCCCACAGATACGCAGTATTTT.

V is TRBV5-1 and J is TRBJ1-1; D is ambiguous. Germline lookup yields CDR1 SGHRS and CDR2 YFSETQ. The germline V and J ends were trimmed by 7 bases and 1 base, with 14 bases remaining between them. This CDR3 contains 14 residues. CDR3 residues: CASFEGLGNTEAFF. The CDR3 DNA reads as TGCGCCAGCTTTGAAGGGTTGGGGAACACTGAAGCTTTCTTT.

V usage is TRBV2 and J usage is TRBJ2-1; D uncertain. Germline loops: CDR1 SNHLY, CDR2 FYNNEI. The CDR3 runs 13 residues. The CDR3 reads CAAHLSSYNEQFF. The DNA of the CDR3 is TGTGCTGCACATTTGAGCTCCTACAATGAGCAGTTCTTC.

CDR3 region: CASSTRASNSPLHF. In DNA form, the CDR3 reads TGTGCCAGCAGTACCAGGGCTTCGAATTCACCCCTCCACTTT. The chain joins TRBV6-1 to TRBJ1-6; tentatively, D is TRBD1 (5 bases). V was pared by 5 bases and J by 7 bases, with 12 bases between. The CDR3 runs to 14 residues. Per the germline V gene, CDR1 is MNHNS and CDR2 is SASEGT.

This clonotype was detected a few times. The chain carries TRBV4-2 and TRBJ2-3, with D tentatively TRBD1 (5 bases). There are 14 residues in the CDR3. The V and J ends lost 6 bases and 0 bases respectively, with 10 bases between them. CDR1 is LGHNA, CDR2 YNFKEQ, per germline. CDR3 nucleotide sequence: TGTGCCAGCAGAACGACAGCTAGCACAGATACGCAGTATTTT. It codes for CASRTTASTDTQYF.

The chain couples TRBV28 to TRBJ2-5; TRBD2 might be the D (5 bases). Germline-derived CDR1 and CDR2 are MDHEN and SYDVKM. The CDR3 covers 16 residues. Trimming left V 4 bases short and J 5 bases short, with 20 bases between. The CDR3 reads CASSWAIVGGSETQYF. The CDR3 bases are TGTGCCAGCAGTTGGGCAATTGTAGGCGGGTCGGAGACCCAGTACTTC. The complete variable domain, with remaining parts taken from reference TRBV28 and TRBJ2-5, reads DVKVTQSSRYLVKRTGEKVFLECVQDMDHENMFWYRQDPGLGLRLIYFSYDVKMKEKGDIPEGYSVSREKKERFSLILESASTNQTSMYLCASSWAIVGGSETQYFGPGTRLLVL.

This sequence joins TRBV28 and TRBJ2-3; 9 bases line up with TRBD2. CDR1 is MDHEN, CDR2 SYDVKM, per germline. CDR3 length: 17 amino acids. Trimming took 2 bases from V and 6 from J; bases not matched to a gene: 12. The CDR3 DNA follows: TGTGCCAGCAGTTTAGGTGCCAGCGGGGGGCGAAGGGATACGCAGTATTTT. It specifies CASSLGASGGRRDTQYF.

The chain combines TRBV7-9 with TRBJ2-5; TRBD1 matches 7 bases. The trim removed 3 bases at V and 3 bases at J, leaving 4 bases unmatched. This CDR3 contains 14 residues. Per the germline V gene, CDR1 is SEHNR and CDR2 is FQNEAQ (reference sequence). CDR3 protein: CASSFGTEKETQYF. In nucleotides, the CDR3 is TGTGCCAGCAGCTTCGGGACAGAGAAAGAGACCCAGTACTTC. Full variable domain (remainder filled in from reference TRBV7-9 and TRBJ2-5): DTGVSQNPRHKITKRGQNVTFRCDPISEHNRLYWYRQTLGQGPEFLTYFQNEAQLEKSRLLSDRFSAERPKGSFSTLEIQRTEQGDSAMYLCASSFGTEKETQYFGPGTRLLVL.